This T cell receptor (beta chain) was captured in a study of tumor-infiltrating lymphocytes in primary liver carcinoma. As for the study in general: Stage T1-T3 N0M0 tumors spanned roughly 4 to 10 cm. Regarding the study as a whole: Lesser overlap characterized tumor-adjacent and tumor-blood pairs relative to tumor region pairs.

Losses at the gene ends were 6 bases for V and 2 bases for J; bases not matched to a gene: 8. The CDR3 has 16 residues. Germline values: CDR1 ENHRY, CDR2 SYGVKD. Investigators took RNA and DNA out together from 20-30 mg of unsorted bulk tissue. This clonotype has a handful of counts. Its specificity is unknown. The investigators made TCR beta cDNA from roughly 0.45 ug total RNA, using a constant-region primer. Three-round nested multiplex PCR performed with slightly modified ARM-PCR produced the TCR beta libraries. Amplification in the first two PCR rounds was performed using TRBV1-TRBV30 forward primers and a C-beta reverse primer for approximately 10 cycles each. TCRdb reanalysed the multiplex PCR reads using MiXCR and keeps one entry per CDR3 protein. The sample lists 30,000 to 35,000 distinct CDR3 sequences; around 78% were seen once.

The clonotype comes from a man in his forties with primary liver carcinoma and hepatitis B virus infection. V usage is TRBV10-3 and J usage is TRBJ2-3; 10 nucleotides agree with TRBD2. Sequencing used liver tumor tissue from sampling region 5. Subset indicated: tumor region T5, tumor centre. CDR3 nucleotide sequence: TGTGCCATCAGGCACACTAGCGGGGCAAACACAGATACGCAGTATTTT. This sequence encodes CAIRHTSGANTDTQYF.